This T cell receptor beta chain is from a study of blood T cell repertoires in COVID-19. Profiling relied on immunoSEQ multiplex PCR, and the TCRdb table lists in-frame clones only, not all of them. This table has approximately 250,000 clones, over 90% appearing once. Followed over time, Seattle patients had been enrolled while infection was active. Germline values: CDR1 SGHAT, CDR2 FQNNGV. The CDR3 extends over 15 amino acids. V shed 0 bases and J shed 5 bases, with 14 bases lying between them. This TCR was recovered from a man in his thirties or forties with COVID-19, enrolled during active disease. Sequencing input: peripheral blood. This chain uses TRBV11-2 with TRBJ2-7; the D gene is possibly TRBD2 (7 bases). The CDR3 is CASSLEREGGHEQYF. The CDR3 bases are TGTGCCAGCAGCTTAGAAAGAGAGGGGGGGCACGAGCAGTACTTC.